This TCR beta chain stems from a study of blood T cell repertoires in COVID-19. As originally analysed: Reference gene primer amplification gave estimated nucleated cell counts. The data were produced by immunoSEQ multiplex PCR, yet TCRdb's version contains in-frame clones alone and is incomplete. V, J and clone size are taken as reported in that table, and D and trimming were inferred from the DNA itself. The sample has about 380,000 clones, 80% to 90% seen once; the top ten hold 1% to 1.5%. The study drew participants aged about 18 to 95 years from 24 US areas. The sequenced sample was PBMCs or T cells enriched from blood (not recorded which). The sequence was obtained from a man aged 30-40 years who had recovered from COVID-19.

CDR3 bases: TGTGCCACCAGCAGAAAGACAGGCGGGGAGACCCAGTACTTC. This gives the protein CATSRKTGGETQYF. V gene TRBV15 combines with J gene TRBJ2-5, with a weak D call TRBD1 (6 bases). The CDR3 is 14 residues long. Trimming removed 2 bases from V and 5 bases from J, with 12 bases in between. Germline V gives CDR1 LNHNV, CDR2 YYDKDF (reference sequence).